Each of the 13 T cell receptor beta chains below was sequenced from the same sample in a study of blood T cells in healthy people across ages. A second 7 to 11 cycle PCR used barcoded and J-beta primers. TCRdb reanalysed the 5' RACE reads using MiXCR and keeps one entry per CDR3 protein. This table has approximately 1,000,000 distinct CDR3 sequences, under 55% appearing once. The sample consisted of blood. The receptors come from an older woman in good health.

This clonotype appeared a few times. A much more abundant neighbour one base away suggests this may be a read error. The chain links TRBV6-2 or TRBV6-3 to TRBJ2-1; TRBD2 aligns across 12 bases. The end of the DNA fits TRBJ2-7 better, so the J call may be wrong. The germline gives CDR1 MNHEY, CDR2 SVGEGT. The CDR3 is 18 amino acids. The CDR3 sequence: CASSVRRRLAGGNNEQYF. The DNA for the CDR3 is TGTGCCAGCAGCGTCCGTAGGAGGCTAGCGGGAGGGAACAATGAGCAGTACTTC.

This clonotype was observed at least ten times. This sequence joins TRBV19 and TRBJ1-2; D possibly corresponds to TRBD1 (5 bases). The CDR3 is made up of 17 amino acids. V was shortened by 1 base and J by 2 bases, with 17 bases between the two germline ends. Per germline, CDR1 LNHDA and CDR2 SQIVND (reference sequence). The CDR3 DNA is TGTGCCAGTAGTATAGCCCTCAGAAGACAGCCCAACTATGGCTACACCTTC. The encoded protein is CASSIALRRQPNYGYTF.

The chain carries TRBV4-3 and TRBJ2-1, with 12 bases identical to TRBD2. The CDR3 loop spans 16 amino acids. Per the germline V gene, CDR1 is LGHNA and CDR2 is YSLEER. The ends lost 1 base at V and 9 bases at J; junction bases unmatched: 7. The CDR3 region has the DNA TGCGCCAGCAGCCAAGCCCTAGCGGGGGGGCAGGGTGAGCAGTTCTTC. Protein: CASSQALAGGQGEQFF.

This chain's CDR3 is CASSAQGTQPQHF. The CDR3 bases are TGTGCCAGCAGTGCTCAGGGAACCCAGCCCCAGCATTTT. J is TRBJ1-5 and V is TRBV9; a possible D gene is TRBD1 (5 bases). Per germline, CDR1 SGDLS and CDR2 YYNGEE. The CDR3 is 13 residues long. Trimming stripped 5 bases from V and 7 bases from J, with 13 bases between.

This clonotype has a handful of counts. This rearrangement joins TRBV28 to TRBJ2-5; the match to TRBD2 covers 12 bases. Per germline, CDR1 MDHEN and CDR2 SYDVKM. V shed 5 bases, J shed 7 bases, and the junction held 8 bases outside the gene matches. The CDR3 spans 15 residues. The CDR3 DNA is TGTGCCAGCAGTCCTAGACTAGCGGGAGTTGGGACCCAGTACTTC. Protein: CASSPRLAGVGTQYF. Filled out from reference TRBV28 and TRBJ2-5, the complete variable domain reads DVKVTQSSRYLVKRTGEKVFLECVQDMDHENMFWYRQDPGLGLRLIYFSYDVKMKEKGDIPEGYSVSREKKERFSLILESASTNQTSMYLCASSPRLAGVGTQYFGPGTRLLVL.

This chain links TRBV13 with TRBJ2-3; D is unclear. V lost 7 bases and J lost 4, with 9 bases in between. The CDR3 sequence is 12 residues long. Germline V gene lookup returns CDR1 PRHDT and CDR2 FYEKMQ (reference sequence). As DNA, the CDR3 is TGTGCCAGCACCAACGGCCCAGATACGCAGTATTTT. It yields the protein CASTNGPDTQYF.

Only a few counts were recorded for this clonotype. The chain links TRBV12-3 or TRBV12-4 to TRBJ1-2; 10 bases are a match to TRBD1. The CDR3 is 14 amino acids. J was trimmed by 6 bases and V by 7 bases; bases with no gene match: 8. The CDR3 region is CASTLGTGVDGYTF. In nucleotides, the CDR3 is TGTGCCAGCACACTCGGGACAGGGGTCGATGGCTACACCTTC.

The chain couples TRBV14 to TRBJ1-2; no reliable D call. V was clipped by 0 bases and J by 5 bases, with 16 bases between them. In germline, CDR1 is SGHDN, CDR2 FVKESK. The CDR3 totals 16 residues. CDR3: CASSQDPEVGLYGYTF. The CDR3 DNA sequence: TGTGCCAGCAGCCAAGATCCGGAGGTTGGCCTGTATGGCTACACCTTC. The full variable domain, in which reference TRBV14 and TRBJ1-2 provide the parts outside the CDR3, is EAGVTQFPSHSVIEKGQTVTLRCDPISGHDNLYWYRRVMGKEIKFLLHFVKESKQDESGMPNNRFLAERTGGTYSTLKVQPAELEDSGVYFCASSQDPEVGLYGYTFGSGTRLTVV.

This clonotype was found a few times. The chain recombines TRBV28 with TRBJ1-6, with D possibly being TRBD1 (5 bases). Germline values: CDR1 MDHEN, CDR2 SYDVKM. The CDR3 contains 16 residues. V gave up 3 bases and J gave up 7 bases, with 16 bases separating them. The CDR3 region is CASSFSGVRANSPLHF. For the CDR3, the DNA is TGTGCCAGCAGTTTTTCCGGTGTCAGGGCGAATTCACCCCTCCACTTT.

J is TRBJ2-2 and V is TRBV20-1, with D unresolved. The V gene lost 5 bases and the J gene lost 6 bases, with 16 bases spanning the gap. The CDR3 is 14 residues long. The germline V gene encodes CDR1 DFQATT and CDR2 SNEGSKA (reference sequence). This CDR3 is CSAPISGGSGELFF. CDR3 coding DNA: TGCAGTGCTCCTATCTCAGGCGGATCCGGGGAGCTGTTTTTT.

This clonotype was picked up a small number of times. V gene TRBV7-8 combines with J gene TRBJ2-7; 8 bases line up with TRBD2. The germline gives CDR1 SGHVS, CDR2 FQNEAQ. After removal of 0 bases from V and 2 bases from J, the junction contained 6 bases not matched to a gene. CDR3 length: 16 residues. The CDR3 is CASSLASGTSAYEQYF. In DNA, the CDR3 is TGTGCCAGCAGCTTAGCGTCCGGGACTAGTGCCTACGAGCAGTACTTC.

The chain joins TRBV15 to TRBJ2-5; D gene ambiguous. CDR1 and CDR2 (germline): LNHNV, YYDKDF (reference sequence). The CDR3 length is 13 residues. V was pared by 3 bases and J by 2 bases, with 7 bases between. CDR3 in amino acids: CATSSEQQETQYF. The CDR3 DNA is TGTGCCACCAGCAGTGAACAGCAAGAGACCCAGTACTTC.

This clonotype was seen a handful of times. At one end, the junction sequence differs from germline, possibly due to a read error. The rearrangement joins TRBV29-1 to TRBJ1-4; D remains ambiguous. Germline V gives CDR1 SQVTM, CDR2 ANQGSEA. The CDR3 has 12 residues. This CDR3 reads CSVEGPNEKLFF. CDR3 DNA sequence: TGCAGCGTGGAAGGTCCAAATGAAAAACTGTTTTTT.